This T cell receptor (beta chain) was retrieved from a study of blood T cells in healthy people across ages. V was pared by 5 bases and J by 5 bases, with 13 bases between. Germline CDR1 KGHSH, CDR2 LQKENI. This CDR3 spans 13 amino acids. A sample-barcoded 5' primer and a J-beta primer mix were used in a second PCR of about 7 to 12 cycles. Via MiXCR, TCRdb re-called the 5' RACE reads, giving one row per CDR3 protein. Seen here are 450,000 to 650,000 distinct CDR3 sequences, more than 20% observed once, and the top ten hold approximately 10%. These data were likewise used in another study, on T cells of mothers and their children.

The gene calls are TRBV18 and TRBJ2-7, with D possibly matching TRBD2 (6 bases). Material: blood. The origin of this receptor is a boy younger than 18 in good health. This CDR3 is CASSSGLGNEQYF. The CDR3 DNA sequence: TGTGCCAGCTCATCGGGACTGGGCAACGAGCAGTACTTC.